This TCR beta chain was sequenced during a study of cytomegalovirus exposure and HLA in healthy donors. General study points: Testing in vitro showed a few CMV-associated chains specific for CMV antigens. The investigators catalogued 160 or so TCR beta chains as cytomegalovirus-associated.

CDR3 length: 15 amino acids. Germline values: CDR1 LGHNA, CDR2 YNFKEQ. Trimming took 2 bases from V and 0 from J, leaving 9 bases between them. The donors were members of the validation cohort comprising some 130 subjects, separate from the roughly 700-subject first cohort. As concerns this clone: Its matching antigen is unknown.

The protocol was immunoSEQ multiplex PCR, while the TCRdb copy is restricted to in-frame clones and leaves out a portion. The sample has about 64,000 clones, 90% to 95% seen once. The J gene is TRBJ2-3, the V gene TRBV4-2; a possible D gene is TRBD2 (5 bases). The receptor's source is a woman aged 18-29 years in good health and CMV-seropositive. Material: PBMCs. The CDR3 DNA sequence: TGTGCCAGCAGCCAATTTCGGGGTAGCACAGATACGCAGTATTTT. Encoded protein: CASSQFRGSTDTQYF.